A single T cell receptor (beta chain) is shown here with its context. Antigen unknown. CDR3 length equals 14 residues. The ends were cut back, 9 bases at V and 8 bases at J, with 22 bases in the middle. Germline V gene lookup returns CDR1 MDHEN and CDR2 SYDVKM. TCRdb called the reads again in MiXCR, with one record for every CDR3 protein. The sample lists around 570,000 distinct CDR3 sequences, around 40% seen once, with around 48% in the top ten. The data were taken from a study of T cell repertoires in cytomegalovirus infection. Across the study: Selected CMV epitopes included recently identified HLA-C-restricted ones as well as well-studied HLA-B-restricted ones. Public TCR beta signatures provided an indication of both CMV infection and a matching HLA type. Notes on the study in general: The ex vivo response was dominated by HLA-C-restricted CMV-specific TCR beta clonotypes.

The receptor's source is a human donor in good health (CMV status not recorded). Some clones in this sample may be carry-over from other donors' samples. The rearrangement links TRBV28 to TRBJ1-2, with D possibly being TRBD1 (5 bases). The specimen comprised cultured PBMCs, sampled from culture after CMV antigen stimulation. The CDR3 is CASTWGRGQRGYTF. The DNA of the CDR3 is TGTGCCAGTACCTGGGGTCGGGGCCAGCGGGGCTACACCTTC.